A single sample is the source of the 18 T cell receptor beta chains below, sequenced in a study of T cell changes during pregnancy in multiple sclerosis. Generated by immunoSEQ multiplex PCR, the TCRdb table keeps only in-frame clones and is missing some. The table includes around 100,000 clones, roughly 90% detected once. Source: peripheral blood, taken after pregnancy. These receptors were obtained from a female donor with multiple sclerosis, enrolled in a pregnancy study.

The gene calls are TRBV28 and TRBJ2-7, with TRBD2 matching over 10 bases. This CDR3 is built from 14 residues. Germline V lookup: CDR1 MDHEN, CDR2 SYDVKM. Losses at the gene ends were 5 bases for V and 5 bases for J; bases not matched to a gene: 6. The CDR3 sequence: CASSGLAAFHEQYF. Written as DNA, the CDR3 is TGTGCCAGCAGTGGACTAGCGGCATTCCACGAGCAGTACTTC.

CDR3 nucleotides: TGTGCCTCATCCGAAGGGACTAGCGGGGGAGGCCACGAGCAGTACTTC. Protein: CASSEGTSGGGHEQYF. The chain employs TRBV30 and TRBJ2-7; 14 nucleotides match TRBD2. The V segment lost 7 bases and the J segment 5 bases; nucleotides outside the gene matches: 13. Germline V gives CDR1 GTSNPN, CDR2 SVGIG (reference sequence). The CDR3 contains 16 residues.

As to this clone: The identical CDR3 is also encoded by other nucleotide sequences in the sample. The chain combines TRBV19 with TRBJ2-1, with D possibly being TRBD1 (5 bases). Germline V gene sequence: CDR1 LNHDA, CDR2 SQIVND (reference sequence). Deletions cut 4 bases from V and 3 bases from J, with 7 bases between. This CDR3 region has 13 residues. The CDR3 DNA reads as TGTGCCAGTAGTAACCAGGGCTACAATGAGCAGTTCTTC. It specifies CASSNQGYNEQFF.

V and J are TRBV25-1 and TRBJ1-1; 9 bases line up with TRBD1. V lost 6 bases to trimming and J lost 2 bases; unmatched junction nucleotides: 7. CDR1 is MGHDK, CDR2 SYGVNS, per germline. CDR3 length equals 15 residues. CDR3 nucleotides: TGTGCCAGCAGACCACCGGGACAGGGAAACACTGAAGCTTTCTTT. Protein: CASRPPGQGNTEAFF.

This chain links TRBV9 with TRBJ2-7; a weak D match, TRBD2 (6 bases). This CDR3 is built from 14 residues. V was trimmed by 4 bases and J by 3 bases, leaving 14 bases between them. The germline gives CDR1 SGDLS, CDR2 YYNGEE. The CDR3 nucleotides are TGTGCCAGCAGCCTTAACGGACTACTCTACGAGCAGTACTTC. Protein product: CASSLNGLLYEQYF.

The J gene is TRBJ2-6, the V gene TRBV4-3; D perhaps matches TRBD2 (6 bases). Germline loops: CDR1 LGHNA, CDR2 YSLEER. The germline V and J ends were trimmed by 5 bases and 0 bases, with 11 bases remaining between them. The CDR3 contains 16 residues. The CDR3 is CASSKGLSSGANVLTF. As DNA, the CDR3 is TGCGCCAGCAGCAAGGGACTGAGCTCTGGGGCCAACGTCCTGACTTTC.

The gene calls are TRBV7-9 and TRBJ2-3; 14 bases map to TRBD2. Germline trimming cut 4 bases from V and 4 bases from J; bases unmatched to any gene: 10. The germline CDR1 and CDR2 sequences are SEHNR and FQNEAQ (reference sequence). This CDR3 is 18 amino acids long. The CDR3 loop reads CASSSRLGTSGSPDTQYF. CDR3 DNA sequence: TGTGCCAGCAGCTCGAGGTTGGGGACTAGCGGGAGCCCAGATACGCAGTATTTT.

The V call is TRBV13, the J call TRBJ2-3; 7 bases agree with TRBD2. The V gene end was trimmed by 2 bases and the J gene end by 2 bases; junction bases not matched to a gene: 7. Germline V gene data show CDR1 as PRHDT and CDR2 as FYEKMQ (reference sequence). The CDR3 is made up of 16 amino acids. CDR3 in DNA: TGTGCCAGCAGCTTACGGAGGGAGGGCCTCACAGATACGCAGTATTTT. This encodes CASSLRREGLTDTQYF.

Note on this clone: This sample includes further DNA sequences coding for the same CDR3. This sequence joins TRBV5-1 and TRBJ1-1; the match to TRBD1 covers 7 bases. The trim removed 1 base at V and 1 base at J, leaving 1 base unmatched. The CDR3 has 14 residues. Per germline, CDR1 SGHRS and CDR2 YFSETQ. The CDR3 reads CASSLTGANTEAFF. The CDR3 nucleotides are TGCGCCAGCAGCTTGACAGGGGCGAACACTGAAGCTTTCTTT.

The V and J genes are TRBV5-8 and TRBJ2-1; 8 positions agree with TRBD2. The V gene's germline CDR1 is SGHTS and CDR2 YDEGEE. After removal of 7 bases from V and 9 bases from J, the junction contained 24 bases not matched to a gene. The CDR3 length is 18 residues. The CDR3 bases are TGTGCCAGCCCTTCCCGTTTATTCGGGAGGGCAAAAGACGGTGAGCAGTTCTTC. It translates to CASPSRLFGRAKDGEQFF.

The chain uses TRBV6-6 and TRBJ2-7, with TRBD2 matching 9 bases. The CDR3 has 15 amino acids. Germline V gene lookup returns CDR1 MNHNY and CDR2 SVGAGI (reference sequence). The junction had 9 bases not matched to a gene; V was cut back by 6 bases and J by 3 bases. Written as DNA, the CDR3 is TGTGCCAGCAGCCCCCTAGCGGGGAGCTTCTACGAGCAGTACTTC. It codes for CASSPLAGSFYEQYF.

This clone appeared a single time. This chain links TRBV5-1 with TRBJ2-7; D possibly corresponds to TRBD1 (6 bases). CDR1 and CDR2 from the germline V gene are SGHRS and YFSETQ. The CDR3 has 12 amino acids. Trimming cost V 4 bases and J 7 bases, with 12 bases left between them. The CDR3 here is CASSQGLEEQYF. The CDR3 DNA is TGCGCCAGCAGCCAGGGGCTGGAGGAGCAGTACTTC.

The rearrangement links TRBV5-1 to TRBJ1-4, with D tentatively TRBD1 (6 bases). V lost 1 base and J 8 bases, leaving 9 bases between the germline ends. CDR3 length: 13 amino acids. Germline-derived CDR1 and CDR2 are SGHRS and YFSETQ. CDR3 protein: CASSLPGEEKLFF. CDR3 DNA: TGCGCCAGCAGCTTGCCAGGGGAAGAAAAACTGTTTTTT.

This clone has only one observation. This rearrangement joins TRBV5-1 to TRBJ1-2; D is perhaps TRBD1 (6 bases). V was trimmed by 0 bases and J by 1 base, leaving 16 bases between them. This CDR3 contains 17 residues. Germline V gene lookup returns CDR1 SGHRS and CDR2 YFSETQ. CDR3 DNA: TGCGCCAGCAGCTTGGATGGTCAGGGGACCGGTAACTATGGCTACACCTTC. Protein: CASSLDGQGTGNYGYTF.

The chain has TRBV5-1 and TRBJ2-5, with 7 positions matching TRBD2. CDR1 SGHRS and CDR2 YFSETQ come from the germline V gene. V was clipped by 0 bases and J by 2 bases; unmatched bases: 10. This CDR3 has 17 amino acids. CDR3 region: CASSLGRRRGKQETQYF. The CDR3 DNA reads TGCGCCAGCAGCTTGGGCCGGCGGCGGGGGAAACAAGAGACCCAGTACTTC.

This clone was recorded once. Here the CDR3 reads CAWSSAGGQPQHF. For the CDR3, the DNA is TGTGCCTGGAGCTCGGCTGGCGGTCAGCCCCAGCATTTT. V usage is TRBV30 and J usage is TRBJ1-5; no definite D call. The CDR3 covers 13 residues. CDR1 and CDR2 (germline): GTSNPN, SVGIG (reference sequence). The germline V and J ends were trimmed by 3 bases and 6 bases, with 12 bases remaining between them.

V gene TRBV5-1 combines with J gene TRBJ2-2, with D unresolved. Germline-derived CDR1 and CDR2 are SGHRS and YFSETQ. The CDR3 has 16 amino acids. With 1 base removed from V and 0 bases from J, the gap between germline ends came to 10 bases. For the CDR3, the DNA is TGCGCCAGCAGCTTGATCCCCAACACGAACACCGGGGAGCTGTTTTTT. Protein: CASSLIPNTNTGELFF.

The gene calls are TRBV9 and TRBJ2-5, with D possibly matching TRBD2 (6 bases). Per the germline V gene, CDR1 is SGDLS and CDR2 is YYNGEE. The length of the CDR3 is 14 residues. V shed 4 bases and J shed 0 bases, with 10 bases lying between them. This CDR3 is CASSPGDYQETQYF. The CDR3 DNA sequence: TGTGCCAGCAGCCCCGGGGACTACCAAGAGACCCAGTACTTC.